Described below is a single T cell receptor (beta chain) sequence and its context. The data derive from a study of blood T cell repertoires in COVID-19. The CDR3 is made up of 14 amino acids. Germline-derived CDR1 and CDR2 are SGHTA and FQGNSA. Deletions cut 5 bases from V and 6 bases from J, with 14 bases between. Data came from immunoSEQ multiplex PCR; TCRdb stores just in-frame clones and leaves some out. The sample lists roughly 430,000 clones, approximately 91% occurring once. Someone with COVID-19 had been met by exposed participants within 2 weeks before study entry. The sample comprised PBMCs or T cells enriched from blood (not recorded which). The chain recombines TRBV7-2 with TRBJ1-5; no clear D gene. This TCR was recovered from a woman between 18 and 29 years old who had been exposed to COVID-19. In DNA, the CDR3 is TGTGCCAGCAGCCTATGGGGAGGTGGTCAGCCCCAGCATTTT. It specifies CASSLWGGGQPQHF.